Presented here are 22 T cell receptor beta chains from one specimen sequenced in a study of cytomegalovirus exposure and HLA in healthy donors. The PCR employed 60 Vbeta primers together with 13 Jbeta primers. The repertoire was sequenced with immunoSEQ multiplex PCR; TCRdb's copy has only in-frame clones and lacks some. The sample shows about 160,000 clones, 65% to 80% of them seen only once. Sequencing used PBMCs. Source of these receptors: a man in his forties in good health and CMV-seronegative.

A remark on this clone: A read error may account for a junction end that differs from germline. The chain carries TRBV30 and TRBJ1-5; 7 bases align to TRBD1. The CDR3 spans 15 residues. Germline lookup yields CDR1 GTSNPN and CDR2 SVGIG (reference sequence). Here the CDR3 reads CAWSALEGGSQPRHF. CDR3 coding DNA: TGTGCCTGGAGCGCACTGGAAGGGGGCAGTCAGCCCCGGCATTTT. Filled out from reference TRBV30 and TRBJ1-5, the complete variable domain reads SQTIHQWPATLVQPVGSPLSLECTVEGTSNPNLYWYRQAAGRGLQLLFYSVGIGQISSEVPQNLSASRPQDRQFILSSKKLLLSDSGFYLCAWSALEGGSQPRHFGDGTRLSIL.

J is TRBJ1-3 and V is TRBV29-1, with 8 bases identical to TRBD1. Germline assignment: CDR1 SQVTM and CDR2 ANQGSEA. Germline trimming cut 5 bases from V and 4 bases from J; bases unmatched to any gene: 10. The CDR3 totals 15 residues. CDR3 nucleotides: TGCAGCGTTCCTAACTCCAGGGGGCTCGGAAACACCATATATTTT. Translation gives CSVPNSRGLGNTIYF. The full variable domain, its missing parts supplied by reference TRBV29-1 and TRBJ1-3, is SAVISQKPSRDICQRGTSLTIQCQVDSQVTMMFWYRQQPGQSLTLIATANQGSEATYESGFVIDKFPISRPNLTFSTLTVSNMSPEDSSIYLCSVPNSRGLGNTIYFGEGSWLTVV.

The chain carries TRBV30 and TRBJ2-3; TRBD2 matches at 8 bases. The CDR3 contains 15 residues. Germline-derived CDR1 and CDR2 are GTSNPN and SVGIG (reference sequence). The J segment lost 6 bases and the V segment lost 0 bases, leaving 8 bases of the junction unmatched. CDR3 sequence reads: CAWSVRGGRRDTQYF. Written as DNA, the CDR3 is TGTGCCTGGAGTGTACGGGGGGGCAGACGTGATACGCAGTATTTT.

CDR3 sequence reads: CASSPGQGRGEQFF. Written as DNA, the CDR3 is TGTGCCAGCAGCCCCGGACAGGGCCGGGGTGAGCAGTTCTTC. The chain recombines TRBV5-4 with TRBJ2-1; TRBD1 agrees at 8 bases. CDR1 and CDR2 (germline): SGHNT, YYREEE (reference sequence). The junction had 9 bases not matched to a gene; V was cut back by 4 bases and J by 9 bases. The CDR3 sequence is 14 residues long.

V is TRBV4-2 and J is TRBJ2-7; TRBD2 matches at 7 bases. The junction had 7 bases not matched to a gene; V was cut back by 3 bases and J by 8 bases. The germline V gene has CDR1 LGHNA and CDR2 YNFKEQ. The CDR3 contains 13 residues. The CDR3 DNA is TGTGCCAGCAGCCAGACACCGGGGGGAAAGCAGTACTTC. It is translated as CASSQTPGGKQYF.

This clone appeared a few times. V gene TRBV6-5 combines with J gene TRBJ2-7; perhaps TRBD2 as D (7 bases). There are 15 residues in the CDR3. V gave up 3 bases and J gave up 0 bases, with 12 bases separating them. Germline lookup yields CDR1 MNHEY and CDR2 SVGAGI. The chain's CDR3 is CASSYKGGASYEQYF. The DNA of the CDR3 is TGTGCCAGCAGTTATAAGGGGGGGGCCTCCTACGAGCAGTACTTC.

The chain combines TRBV11-3 with TRBJ2-7; 10 positions match TRBD2. CDR3 length equals 14 residues. J gave up 2 bases and V 5 bases, and 3 bases lay outside the gene matches. Germline-derived CDR1 and CDR2 are SGHNT and YENEEA. The CDR3 sequence is CASSVSGGAYEQYF. The DNA for the CDR3 is TGTGCCAGCAGCGTGAGCGGGGGGGCCTACGAGCAGTACTTC.

This clone was found once. The chain has TRBV7-3 and TRBJ2-7; tentative D call: TRBD1 (5 bases). The V and J ends lost 0 bases and 1 base respectively, with 10 bases between them. Germline V gives CDR1 SGHTA, CDR2 FQGTGA. There are 15 residues in the CDR3. The CDR3 spells CASSLTAGWSYEQYF. The CDR3, as DNA: TGTGCCAGCAGCTTAACGGCAGGGTGGTCCTACGAGCAGTACTTC.

The chain combines TRBV6-6 with TRBJ1-1, with 8 nucleotides matching TRBD1. From germline, CDR1 is MNHNY and CDR2 SVGAGI (reference sequence). The CDR3 sequence is 13 residues long. Germline trimming cut 2 bases from V and 8 bases from J; bases unmatched to any gene: 4. CDR3 coding DNA: TGTGCCAGCAGTTACGGGACAGGATCCGAAGCTTTCTTT. Amino acids: CASSYGTGSEAFF.

The CDR3 sequence: CAISLAGGPRETQYF. CDR3 DNA: TGTGCCATCAGCTTAGCGGGGGGGCCCCGGGAGACCCAGTACTTC. V and J are TRBV10-3 and TRBJ2-5, with 11 bases that match TRBD2. Germline V gene data show CDR1 as ENHRY and CDR2 as SYGVKD. This CDR3 is 15 amino acids long. Unmatched junction bases numbered 8, after V lost 6 bases and J lost 5 bases.

The chain combines TRBV6-6 with TRBJ2-1; perhaps TRBD1 as D (5 bases). Germline CDR1 reads MNHNY; CDR2 reads SVGAGI (reference sequence). Trimming shortened V by 2 bases and J by 7 bases, and 15 bases separated the two germline ends. The CDR3 runs 15 residues. The CDR3 loop is CASSYPRDSRNEQFF. The CDR3 nucleotides are TGTGCCAGCAGTTACCCCAGGGATTCGAGGAATGAGCAGTTCTTC.

The J gene is TRBJ2-1, the V gene TRBV2; 7 bases agree with TRBD2. The V and J ends lost 7 bases and 13 bases, in that order; junction bases with no gene match: 13. Germline loops: CDR1 SNHLY, CDR2 FYNNEI. The CDR3 extends over 13 amino acids. DNA of the CDR3: TGTGCCAGCAATGATGGGGTTAGCGGGCCCCAGTTCTTC. Amino acids: CASNDGVSGPQFF. The full variable domain, with the rest looked up from reference TRBV2 and TRBJ2-1, is EPEVTQTPSHQVTQMGQEVILRCVPISNHLYFYWYRQILGQKVEFLVSFYNNEISEKSEIFDDQFSVERPDGSNFTLKIRSTKLEDSAMYFCASNDGVSGPQFFGPGTRLTVL.

The J gene is TRBJ2-2, the V gene TRBV27; 7 bases are a match to TRBD1. V shed 8 bases, J shed 3 bases, and the junction held 12 bases outside the gene matches. Germline V lookup: CDR1 MNHEY, CDR2 SMNVEV (reference sequence). There are 16 residues in the CDR3. This chain's CDR3 is CASSDRRNLYTGELFF. Here the CDR3 DNA reads TGTGCCAGCTCGGACAGGAGAAACCTTTACACCGGGGAGCTGTTTTTT.

This chain links TRBV2 with TRBJ1-2; 7 nucleotides agree with TRBD1. The length of the CDR3 is 13 residues. Per germline, CDR1 SNHLY and CDR2 FYNNEI. V lost 11 bases, J lost 2 bases, and 8 bases stayed unmatched. The CDR3 here is CAGQGVKNYGYTF. The CDR3 DNA follows: TGTGCCGGCCAGGGGGTTAAGAACTATGGCTACACCTTC. Full variable domain (remainder filled in from reference TRBV2 and TRBJ1-2): EPEVTQTPSHQVTQMGQEVILRCVPISNHLYFYWYRQILGQKVEFLVSFYNNEISEKSEIFDDQFSVERPDGSNFTLKIRSTKLEDSAMYFCAGQGVKNYGYTFGSGTRLTVV.

The rearrangement links TRBV30 to TRBJ1-4, with a weak D call TRBD1 (6 bases). Trimming cost V 4 bases and J 5 bases, with 11 bases left between them. CDR1 and CDR2 from the germline V gene are GTSNPN and SVGIG (reference sequence). The CDR3 totals 13 residues. CDR3 protein: CAWNREENEKLFF. The CDR3 region has the DNA TGTGCCTGGAACAGGGAAGAAAATGAAAAACTGTTTTTT.

The chain couples TRBV6-6 to TRBJ2-3; D possibly corresponds to TRBD1 (6 bases). Trimming removed 10 bases from V and 5 bases from J, with 19 bases in between. Germline lookup yields CDR1 MNHNY and CDR2 SVGAGI (reference sequence). The CDR3 runs 14 residues. CDR3 in amino acids: CAIEQGFNRDTQYF. The CDR3 DNA reads as TGTGCCATCGAACAGGGTTTCAACAGAGATACGCAGTATTTT.

The chain carries TRBV5-6 and TRBJ2-3, with a possible D match to TRBD1 (5 bases). CDR3 length: 13 residues. Trimming removed 0 bases at V and 10 bases at J, with 12 bases between. Germline-derived CDR1 and CDR2 are SGHDT and YYEEEE. The CDR3 here is CASSLGDSAAQYF. The CDR3 bases are TGTGCCAGCAGCTTGGGCGACAGTGCCGCGCAGTATTTT.

This chain joins TRBV7-2 and TRBJ1-4, with D unclear. The CDR3 covers 16 residues. V was cut by 4 bases and J by 0 bases, with 12 bases left in between. Germline values: CDR1 SGHTA, CDR2 FQGNSA. The CDR3 DNA sequence: TGTGCCAGCAGCTCCTTCGAGATTGCAACTAATGAAAAACTGTTTTTT. This codes for CASSSFEIATNEKLFF.

J is TRBJ2-3 and V is TRBV6-5; D is ambiguous. Germline V gene lookup returns CDR1 MNHEY and CDR2 SVGAGI. The CDR3 totals 13 residues. Trimming left V 6 bases short and J 3 bases short, with 10 bases between. In DNA, the CDR3 is TGTGCCAGCAGCCGTCTTATTACAGATACGCAGTATTTT. Residues: CASSRLITDTQYF.

This clone appeared once. V gene TRBV7-9 combines with J gene TRBJ2-1, with 11 bases identical to TRBD1. This CDR3 region has 14 residues. Germline loops: CDR1 SEHNR, CDR2 FQNEAQ (reference sequence). V lost 5 bases to trimming and J lost 7 bases; unmatched junction nucleotides: 4. The CDR3 sequence is CASSLGQGANEQFF. CDR3 nucleotide sequence: TGTGCCAGCAGCCTCGGACAGGGGGCGAATGAGCAGTTCTTC.

This chain joins TRBV5-1 and TRBJ1-2; a weak D match, TRBD1 (5 bases). Germline V gives CDR1 SGHRS, CDR2 YFSETQ. The CDR3 has 14 amino acids. Deletions cut 1 base from V and 6 bases from J, with 13 bases between. The CDR3 region has the DNA TGCGCCAGCAGCTTGAAGTCCAGGGATGATGGCTACACCTTC. The encoded protein is CASSLKSRDDGYTF.

The chain joins TRBV7-9 to TRBJ1-1, with D tentatively TRBD1 (6 bases). The germline gives CDR1 SEHNR, CDR2 FQNEAQ (reference sequence). With 5 bases removed from V and 1 base from J, the gap between germline ends came to 11 bases. The CDR3 spans 14 residues. CDR3 nucleotide sequence: TGTGCCAGCAGCAGGGGGTCCGGGAACACTGAAGCTTTCTTT. Protein sequence: CASSRGSGNTEAFF.